Listed here are 21 T cell receptor beta chains from one sample, sequenced in a study of regulatory T cells in long-lasting Graves disease. CDR3 regions were amplified by Arm-PCR using iRepertoire HTBI primers to build TCR beta libraries. TCRdb independently ran MiXCR on the multiplex PCR reads; one entry per CDR3 protein. The sample has roughly 500,000 distinct CDR3 sequences; about 13% are singletons. Time point reported: newly diagnosed GD, antithyroid drugs for less than 3 months. PBMC RNA was the source of the TCR library. This sample was shared with a second study, whose subject was T cells in Graves' hyperthyroidism and ophthalmopathy.

Sequenced material: peripheral blood mononuclear cells (PBMCs), taken at new diagnosis, from a patient treated with antithyroid drugs. Source of these receptors: a man aged 25 to 40 with Graves disease.

The sample holds many counts of this clonotype. The V and J genes are TRBV12-3 or TRBV12-4 and TRBJ1-1; no clear D gene. V dropped 1 base and J dropped 0 bases, with 6 bases sitting between them. CDR3 length equals 14 residues. The CDR3 spells CASSLVLVNTEAFF. The CDR3 region has the DNA TGTGCCAGCAGTTTAGTCCTGGTGAACACTGAAGCTTTCTTT.

This clonotype was found many times. The J gene is TRBJ2-4, the V gene TRBV29-1; 8 bases align to TRBD2. After removal of 6 bases from V and 0 bases from J, the junction contained 16 bases not matched to a gene. This CDR3 region has 18 residues. Per germline, CDR1 SQVTM and CDR2 ANQGSEA. CDR3 sequence: CSVAGTREGNLAKNIQYF. CDR3 nucleotide sequence: TGCAGCGTGGCTGGGACTAGGGAAGGGAATTTAGCCAAAAACATTCAGTACTTC. The whole variable domain, remainder taken from reference TRBV29-1 and TRBJ2-4, is SAVISQKPSRDICQRGTSLTIQCQVDSQVTMMFWYRQQPGQSLTLIATANQGSEATYESGFVIDKFPISRPNLTFSTLTVSNMSPEDSSIYLCSVAGTREGNLAKNIQYFGAGTRLSVL.

This clonotype has ten or more counts. This chain links TRBV5-1 with TRBJ1-1; TRBD1 matches at 8 bases. V lost 0 bases to trimming and J lost 8 bases; unmatched junction nucleotides: 3. Germline lookup yields CDR1 SGHRS and CDR2 YFSETQ. The CDR3 is 13 residues long. The CDR3 DNA is TGCGCCAGCAGCTTGGTACAGGGGGAAGAAGCTTTCTTT. Its translation is CASSLVQGEEAFF.

A note on this clonotype: This could be a read error, since a much larger clone is one nucleotide away. The CDR3 coding sequence is TGTGCCAGCACCCACGGGGACCCGGCAGGTGAGCGGTTCTTC. This sequence encodes CASTHGDPAGERFF. The V and J genes are TRBV6-8 and TRBJ2-1, with D possibly called TRBD1 or TRBD2 (5 bases each). The CDR3 sequence is 14 residues long. Germline lookup yields CDR1 MNHGY and CDR2 SAAAGT.

This clonotype came up many times. The chain links TRBV5-1 to TRBJ1-5; a possible D gene is TRBD1 (6 bases). V gave up 1 base and J gave up 2 bases, with 13 bases separating them. The CDR3 is 16 amino acids. Germline V gives CDR1 SGHRS, CDR2 YFSETQ. CDR3 sequence: CASSLIGGAGNQPQHF. In DNA form, the CDR3 reads TGCGCCAGCAGCTTGATCGGGGGCGCAGGCAATCAGCCCCAGCATTTT.

The V call is TRBV20-1, the J call TRBJ2-2, with 7 bases matching TRBD1. The J segment lost 5 bases and the V segment lost 2 bases, leaving 5 bases of the junction unmatched. In germline, CDR1 is DFQATT, CDR2 SNEGSKA (reference sequence). The CDR3 contains 14 residues. In nucleotides, the CDR3 is TGCAGTGCTAGACGACAGGGTCGGACCGGGGAGCTGTTTTTT. Amino acids: CSARRQGRTGELFF.

This clonotype came up many times. The J gene is TRBJ2-2, the V gene TRBV6-1; D unresolved. CDR1 and CDR2 (germline): MNHNS, SASEGT. The CDR3 has 16 residues. V lost 6 bases and J 4 bases, leaving 18 bases between the germline ends. CDR3 in amino acids: CASRGLLPLSTGELFF. The CDR3 DNA reads TGTGCCAGCAGGGGTCTTCTACCATTGTCCACCGGGGAGCTGTTTTTT.

There are many counts of this clonotype. V and J are TRBV7-9 and TRBJ1-2; D ambiguous. V lost 4 bases, J lost 4 bases, and 16 bases lay in between. Germline V gene sequence: CDR1 SEHNR, CDR2 FQNEAQ (reference sequence). This CDR3 is built from 15 residues. The CDR3 nucleotides read TGTGCCAGCAGCTCCCCTTACTTGCTTTTCTATGGCTACACCTTC. Protein: CASSSPYLLFYGYTF.

This clonotype appeared many times. CDR3 in amino acids: CASTAVWGPVQYF. DNA of the CDR3: TGTGCCAGCACCGCCGTGTGGGGACCCGTCCAGTACTTC. The rearrangement uses TRBV7-6 and TRBJ2-5; TRBD1 or TRBD2 may be the D gene (5 bases each). Trimming pared 7 bases from V and 10 bases from J, leaving 19 bases between. This CDR3 is built from 13 residues. CDR1 is SGHVS, CDR2 FNYEAQ, per germline. Drawing the rest from reference TRBV7-6 and TRBJ2-5, the complete variable domain is GAGVSQSPRYKVTKRGQDVALRCDPISGHVSLYWYRQALGQGPEFLTYFNYEAQQDKSGLPNDRFSAERPEGSISTLTIQRTEQRDSAMYRCASTAVWGPVQYFGPGTRLLVL.

This CDR3 reads CAIKGQASDNEQFF. As DNA, the CDR3 is TGTGCCATCAAAGGCCAGGCATCCGACAATGAGCAGTTCTTC. The chain has TRBV10-3 and TRBJ2-1; D is undetermined. CDR3 size: 14 residues. The ends were cut back, 7 bases at V and 5 bases at J, with 15 bases in the middle. Germline CDR1 ENHRY, CDR2 SYGVKD.

This clonotype was seen repeatedly, ten times or more. The chain joins TRBV6-1 to TRBJ2-3; 9 bases are a match to TRBD2. The junction had 12 bases not matched to a gene; V was cut back by 7 bases and J by 7 bases. The CDR3 length is 15 residues. Germline CDR1 is MNHNS and CDR2 is SASEGT. The DNA for the CDR3 is TGTGCCAGCACTGCAGTTGGGACTAGCTTCTATACGCAGTATTTT. Translated: CASTAVGTSFYTQYF.

With respect to this clonotype: Mismatch with germline at one junction end may stem from a read error. The V call is TRBV28, the J call TRBJ2-3, with D maybe TRBD2 (6 bases). The germline V gene encodes CDR1 MDHEN and CDR2 SYDVKM. CDR3 length equals 17 residues. The CDR3 is CTSRERRRAMSTDTQYF. The CDR3 region has the DNA TGTACCAGCCGGGAACGTCGGAGGGCGATGAGCACAGATACGCAGTATTTT.

This clonotype was seen repeatedly, ten times or more. The chain employs TRBV19 and TRBJ2-2; 8 nucleotides align to TRBD2. The junction had 8 bases not matched to a gene; V was cut back by 4 bases and J by 7 bases. The CDR3 has 15 amino acids. The germline V gene encodes CDR1 LNHDA and CDR2 SQIVND (reference sequence). The CDR3 spells CASSTIAGRVGELFF. In nucleotides, the CDR3 is TGTGCCAGTAGTACTATAGCGGGAAGGGTCGGGGAGCTGTTTTTT.

In this sample, this clonotype turned up many times. The chain carries TRBV29-1 and TRBJ2-5; 11 positions match TRBD2. CDR1 is SQVTM and CDR2 is ANQGSEA in the germline V gene. The CDR3 is 16 residues long. The ends lost 3 bases at V and 5 bases at J; junction bases unmatched: 11. CDR3 sequence reads: CSVEPDKLAGVETQYF. CDR3 bases: TGCAGCGTTGAGCCCGATAAACTAGCGGGAGTGGAGACCCAGTACTTC.

CDR3 amino acids: CASIQGPGVTEAFF. The DNA of the CDR3 is TGTGCCAGTATACAGGGTCCGGGTGTTACTGAAGCTTTCTTT. This sequence joins TRBV19 and TRBJ1-1; a possible D gene is TRBD1 (6 bases). V was clipped by 7 bases and J by 5 bases, with 17 bases between them. In germline, CDR1 is LNHDA, CDR2 SQIVND (reference sequence). The CDR3 runs 14 residues.

The rearrangement links TRBV24-1 to TRBJ1-2; weak D call: TRBD1 (5 bases). Germline CDR1 reads KGHDR; CDR2 reads SFDVKD. The CDR3 loop spans 15 amino acids. V lost 4 bases, J lost 2 bases, and 13 bases lay in between. In DNA form, the CDR3 reads TGTGCCACCAGTGACCGGTCGAAGGGGAACTATGGCTACACCTTC. Protein: CATSDRSKGNYGYTF.

This clonotype was seen a handful of times. The gene calls are TRBV10-3 and TRBJ2-1, with 8 bases lining up with TRBD1. V trimming: 6 bases; J trimming: 8 bases; junction bases outside the gene matches: 6. The CDR3 has 13 residues. The germline gives CDR1 ENHRY, CDR2 SYGVKD. The chain's CDR3 is CAIRDRENDEQFF. CDR3 bases: TGTGCCATCAGGGACAGGGAAAATGATGAGCAGTTCTTC.

The chain carries TRBV4-2 and TRBJ2-3; 10 bases are a match to TRBD2. This CDR3 comprises 19 residues. V lost 1 base and J lost 2; bases outside the gene matches: 12. The germline V gene encodes CDR1 LGHNA and CDR2 YNFKEQ. CDR3 bases: TGTGCCAGCAGCCAAGTGGGGTTAGCGGGAGGTAGTGCCACAGATACGCAGTATTTT. This encodes CASSQVGLAGGSATDTQYF.

The CDR3 is CASSPTGGQGQPQHF. The CDR3 DNA sequence: TGTGCCAGCTCACCTACAGGAGGGCAAGGTCAGCCCCAGCATTTT. The rearrangement uses TRBV18 and TRBJ1-5, with D maybe TRBD1 (5 bases). The CDR3 has 15 amino acids. Trimming cost V 3 bases and J 6 bases, with 15 bases left between them. The germline V gene has CDR1 KGHSH and CDR2 LQKENI.

There are a few counts of this clonotype. The J gene is TRBJ2-2, the V gene TRBV15; D unresolved. The CDR3 length is 15 residues. From germline, CDR1 is LNHNV and CDR2 YYDKDF (reference sequence). Trimming stripped 5 bases from V and 6 bases from J, with 16 bases between. The CDR3, as DNA: TGTGCCACCAGCTTGGTGGATTGGCGACCCGGGGAGCTGTTTTTT. It translates to CATSLVDWRPGELFF. Looking up the rest from reference TRBV15 and TRBJ2-2 gives the full variable domain: DAMVIQNPRYQVTQFGKPVTLSCSQTLNHNVMYWYQQKSSQAPKLLFHYYDKDFNNEADTPDNFQSRRPNTSFCFLDIRSPGLGDTAMYLCATSLVDWRPGELFFGEGSRLTVL.

This clonotype was seen only a few times. The chain uses TRBV7-9 and TRBJ2-7; possibly TRBD1 for D (5 bases). The V end was cut by 5 bases, the J end by 1 base, with 15 bases between. From germline, CDR1 is SEHNR and CDR2 FQNEAQ (reference sequence). The CDR3 is 15 residues long. This chain's CDR3 is CASSQGAEDSYEQYF. CDR3 coding DNA: TGTGCCAGCAGCCAAGGGGCAGAAGATTCCTACGAGCAGTACTTC.